The 28 T cell receptor beta chains in this list originate from one sample, sequenced in a study of blood T cell repertoires in COVID-19 (dated by TCRdb to the early 2020s). Library preparation used the immunoSEQ multiplex PCR assay. TCRdb holds this immuneACCESS table with in-frame rearrangements only. Some clones are missing; in checked studies, unresolved V genes explain under half, and the rest has no known cause. A total of about 190,000 clones appear in this sample, approximately 81% of them only once. Of the sample, approximately 19% is held by the ten largest clones. Sequences were obtained from peripheral blood. These receptors were obtained from a human donor in a cohort sampled during active COVID-19.

Here the CDR3 DNA reads TGTGCCAGCTCACCTGGGGGGGCGTCCTACGAGCAGTACGTC. Translating gives CASSPGGASYEQYV. The V call is TRBV18, the J call TRBJ2-7; D perhaps matches TRBD2 (7 bases). CDR1 KGHSH and CDR2 LQKENI come from the germline V gene. CDR3 length: 14 amino acids. The V and J ends lost 3 bases and 1 base respectively, with 10 bases between them.

This sequence joins TRBV21-1 and TRBJ2-2; the table's D gene call, TRBD2, was not cross checked with the DNA. TRBV21-1 is a listed pseudogene. This CDR3 is built from 15 residues. The CDR3 DNA reads as TGTGCCAGCAGCAATGATAAGCGGAACACCGGGGAGCTGTTTTTT. Translating it yields CASSNDKRNTGELFF.

The chain carries TRBV7-8 and TRBJ1-1; TRBD1 agrees at 7 bases. The CDR3 has 15 amino acids. Germline CDR1 is SGHVS and CDR2 is FQNEAQ. V lost 3 bases and J lost 11; bases outside the gene matches: 15. CDR3 DNA sequence: TGTGCCAGCAGCTTTGATAACAGGGGCGCCAAGCTGGCTTTCTTT. Translation: CASSFDNRGAKLAFF.

The gene calls are TRBV5-1 and TRBJ2-3, with 12 bases lining up with TRBD2. V gave up 4 bases and J gave up 1 base; unmatched junction bases: 7. Germline CDR1 is SGHRS and CDR2 is YFSETQ. CDR3 length: 17 amino acids. CDR3 DNA sequence: TGCGCCAGCAGCCAGATTAGGACTAGCGGGGGCACAGATACGCAGTATTTT. It specifies CASSQIRTSGGTDTQYF.

V usage is TRBV7-9 and J usage is TRBJ2-7; TRBD1 agrees at 8 bases. The ends lost 6 bases at V and 5 bases at J; junction bases unmatched: 9. Germline values: CDR1 SEHNR, CDR2 FQNEAQ (reference sequence). The CDR3 spans 14 residues. The CDR3 nucleotides are TGTGCCAGCAGTCCATTAGGACAGGGTCACGAGCAGTACGTC. Protein sequence: CASSPLGQGHEQYV.

This sequence joins TRBV28 and TRBJ1-2; D is uncertain. Between the trimmed V and J ends, which lost 1 base and 8 bases, there was a span of 11 bases. The CDR3 is made up of 13 amino acids. Germline CDR1 MDHEN, CDR2 SYDVKM. In nucleotides, the CDR3 is TGTGCCAGCAGTTTATACCTACATAGCGGCTACACCTTC. Its translation is CASSLYLHSGYTF.

The chain recombines TRBV19 with TRBJ2-7, with 9 bases matching TRBD1. Germline CDR1 reads LNHDA; CDR2 reads SQIVND (reference sequence). The J segment lost 4 bases and the V segment lost 5 bases, leaving 6 bases of the junction unmatched. This CDR3 spans 14 amino acids. The CDR3 protein is CASSVGTGTYEQYF. The CDR3 DNA sequence: TGTGCCAGTAGTGTGGGGACAGGGACTTACGAGCAGTACTTC.

The chain links TRBV6-5 to TRBJ1-5, with TRBD1 identical over 9 bases. The CDR3 sequence is 15 residues long. Germline V lookup: CDR1 MNHEY, CDR2 SVGAGI. J lost 4 bases, V lost 2 bases, and 3 bases had no gene match. CDR3 region: CASSYGQGINQPQHF. CDR3 nucleotide sequence: TGTGCCAGCAGTTACGGACAGGGGATTAATCAGCCCCAGCATTTT.

J is TRBJ1-1 and V is TRBV10-3; 8 bases map to TRBD1. The CDR3 is made up of 16 amino acids. V was pared by 7 bases and J by 6 bases, with 16 bases of the junction left unmatched. Germline CDR1 and CDR2: ENHRY and SYGVKD. Here the CDR3 reads CAITAGGVRKAPEAFF. DNA for the CDR3: TGTGCCATCACGGCAGGGGGCGTCAGGAAGGCCCCTGAAGCTTTCTTT.

The chain links TRBV19 to TRBJ2-7; perhaps TRBD1 as D (6 bases). The V end lost 5 bases, the J end lost 0 bases, and 14 bases lay between the germline ends. The germline V gene encodes CDR1 LNHDA and CDR2 SQIVND (reference sequence). The CDR3 contains 15 residues. The CDR3 coding sequence is TGTGCCAGTAGTCAGGGACACTTCAGCTCCTACGAGCAGTACTTC. Protein sequence: CASSQGHFSSYEQYF. Full variable domain (rest looked up from reference TRBV19 and TRBJ2-7): DGGITQSPKYLFRKEGQNVTLSCEQNLNHDAMYWYRQDPGQGLRLIYYSQIVNDFQKGDIAEGYSVSREKKESFPLTVTSAQKNPTAFYLCASSQGHFSSYEQYFGPGTRLTVT.

The genes are TRBV29-1 and TRBJ2-7; D possibly corresponds to TRBD1 (6 bases). Between the trimmed V and J ends, which lost 0 bases and 0 bases, there was a span of 15 bases. CDR3 length equals 16 residues. Germline lookup yields CDR1 SQVTM and CDR2 ANQGSEA. The CDR3 DNA is TGCAGCGTTGAAGATGTGGGACACGGTCACTCCTACGAGCAGTACTTC. It translates to CSVEDVGHGHSYEQYF.

The chain is built from TRBV18 and TRBJ1-5, with D possibly TRBD1 on 6 matching bases. Germline V gives CDR1 KGHSH, CDR2 LQKENI. The V gene lost 3 bases and the J gene lost 7 bases, with 13 bases spanning the gap. This CDR3 has 14 amino acids. CDR3 DNA sequence: TGTGCCAGCTCACCTGAAACCACAGGGCAGCCCCAGCATTTT. Protein: CASSPETTGQPQHF.

V gene TRBV20-1 combines with J gene TRBJ1-2; the D is unclear. V shed 8 bases and J shed 8 bases, with 9 bases lying between them. The CDR3 consists of 9 residues. The V gene's germline CDR1 is DFQATT and CDR2 SNEGSKA (reference sequence). In DNA, the CDR3 is TGCAGTCCGCGAAGCGGCTACACCTTC. Encoded protein: CSPRSGYTF.

The rearrangement links TRBV6-5 to TRBJ2-1, with D perhaps TRBD2 (6 bases). Germline-derived CDR1 and CDR2 are MNHEY and SVGAGI. The ends were cut back, 0 bases at V and 12 bases at J, with 18 bases in the middle. CDR3 length: 15 amino acids. The CDR3 DNA reads TGTGCCAGCAGTTACTCGACTACAGTAGGAGGGAGGCAGTTCTTC. Translation gives CASSYSTTVGGRQFF.

This chain links TRBV19 with TRBJ1-5; maybe TRBD1 (5 bases). The CDR3 has 14 residues. Germline CDR1 reads LNHDA; CDR2 reads SQIVND (reference sequence). V was trimmed by 2 bases and J by 5 bases, leaving 10 bases between them. The CDR3 coding sequence is TGTGCCAGTAGTATATCCCCGGGGGATCAGCCCCAGCATTTT. It translates to CASSISPGDQPQHF.

The V gene is TRBV7-9, the J gene TRBJ2-6, with D unclear. V gave up 7 bases and J gave up 0 bases, with 4 bases separating them. Per germline, CDR1 SEHNR and CDR2 FQNEAQ (reference sequence). CDR3 size: 13 residues. The CDR3 spells CASIYSGANVLTF. The CDR3 region has the DNA TGTGCCAGCATATACTCTGGGGCCAACGTCCTGACTTTC.

This chain connects TRBV9 to TRBJ1-2; D is undetermined. V was trimmed by 0 bases and J by 7 bases, leaving 13 bases between them. CDR3 length: 14 amino acids. Germline CDR1 and CDR2: SGDLS and YYNGEE. The CDR3 here is CASSVEPQVPGYTF. The CDR3 DNA reads TGTGCCAGCAGCGTAGAGCCCCAAGTACCTGGCTACACCTTC.

The chain carries TRBV6-1 and TRBJ1-4, with D possibly TRBD1 on 5 matching bases. Germline V CDR1 and CDR2: MNHNS, SASEGT. The CDR3 length is 16 residues. The V end lost 0 bases, the J end lost 10 bases, and 18 bases lay between the germline ends. CDR3: CASSEAWGGDGVKLFF. DNA for the CDR3: TGTGCCAGCAGTGAAGCGTGGGGGGGAGATGGGGTAAAACTGTTTTTT.

The V call is TRBV2, the J call TRBJ1-6, with a tentative D call TRBD1 (5 bases). Looked up from germline, CDR1 is SNHLY and CDR2 is FYNNEI. Deletions cut 4 bases from V and 0 bases from J, with 7 bases between. CDR3 length equals 15 residues. CDR3 nucleotide sequence: TGTGCCAGCAGTGGGGGGGTCTCCTATAATTCACCCCTCCACTTT. This gives the protein CASSGGVSYNSPLHF. Full variable domain (remainder filled in from reference TRBV2 and TRBJ1-6): EPEVTQTPSHQVTQMGQEVILRCVPISNHLYFYWYRQILGQKVEFLVSFYNNEISEKSEIFDDQFSVERPDGSNFTLKIRSTKLEDSAMYFCASSGGVSYNSPLHFGNGTRLTVT.

The chain uses TRBV11-3 and TRBJ2-5, with 9 bases matching TRBD1. Looked up from germline, CDR1 is SGHNT and CDR2 is YENEEA. This CDR3 has 15 residues. The trim removed 5 bases at V and 0 bases at J, leaving 4 bases unmatched. The CDR3 sequence is CASSAGTGNQETQYF. DNA of the CDR3: TGTGCCAGCAGCGCCGGGACAGGGAACCAAGAGACCCAGTACTTC.

The rearrangement links TRBV2 to TRBJ1-6; unclear D gene. This CDR3 spans 11 amino acids. The V and J ends lost 7 bases and 14 bases respectively, with 12 bases between them. Germline assignment: CDR1 SNHLY and CDR2 FYNNEI. CDR3 amino acids: CASIFTGSLHF. Here the CDR3 DNA reads TGTGCCAGCATTTTCACCGGTTCCCTCCACTTT.

The chain combines TRBV6-1 with TRBJ1-6, with D perhaps matching TRBD1 (5 bases). Germline values: CDR1 MNHNS, CDR2 SASEGT. The CDR3 length is 18 residues. V was cut by 1 base and J by 5 bases, with 18 bases left in between. The CDR3: CASSEVLGRVADNSPLHF. Written as DNA, the CDR3 is TGTGCCAGCAGTGAAGTCCTTGGCAGGGTAGCAGATAATTCACCCCTCCACTTT.

This clone was seen a handful of times. This chain joins TRBV28 and TRBJ2-7, with D possibly being TRBD1 (7 bases). The CDR3 is made up of 15 amino acids. Germline CDR1 MDHEN, CDR2 SYDVKM. Trimming cost V 2 bases and J 4 bases, with 15 bases left between them. The CDR3 spells CASSLDPPGGYEQYF. The CDR3 DNA sequence: TGTGCCAGCAGTTTAGATCCCCCAGGGGGGTACGAGCAGTACTTC.

J is TRBJ2-7 and V is TRBV6-5; a possible D gene is TRBD1 (6 bases). V was shortened by 5 bases and J by 9 bases, with 17 bases between the two germline ends. Germline V gene data show CDR1 as MNHEY and CDR2 as SVGAGI. The CDR3 contains 13 residues. As DNA, the CDR3 is TGTGCCAGCAGTACAATCCGGGACACCGGGCAGTACGTC. Translated: CASSTIRDTGQYV.

This rearrangement joins TRBV11-3 to TRBJ2-3; 10 bases agree with TRBD1. V was clipped by 1 base and J by 6 bases; unmatched bases: 1. Per germline, CDR1 SGHNT and CDR2 YENEEA. This CDR3 is built from 14 residues. The CDR3 sequence is CASSLGGQGDTQYF. The CDR3 bases are TGTGCCAGCAGCTTAGGGGGACAGGGGGATACGCAGTATTTT.

The V call is TRBV6-5, the J call TRBJ1-2, with D possibly matching TRBD1 (5 bases). CDR3 length: 12 residues. Per germline, CDR1 MNHEY and CDR2 SVGAGI. V lost 5 bases, J lost 6 bases, and 10 bases lay in between. Here the CDR3 reads CASSRSGDGYTF. DNA of the CDR3: TGTGCCAGCAGTAGATCGGGGGATGGCTACACCTTC.

The chain is built from TRBV3-1 (or the pseudogene TRBV3-2) and TRBJ1-1; 10 bases are a match to TRBD1. The CDR3 has 14 residues. Germline V gene lookup returns CDR1 LGHDT and CDR2 YNNKEL (reference sequence). Losses at the gene ends were 5 bases for V and 10 bases for J; bases not matched to a gene: 10. The CDR3 is CASSAGQGPSGAFF. In DNA form, the CDR3 reads TGTGCCAGCAGCGCGGGACAGGGGCCTTCGGGAGCTTTCTTT.

This chain connects TRBV12-5 to TRBJ2-2; D perhaps matches TRBD2 (6 bases). The V and J ends lost 0 bases and 5 bases respectively, with 10 bases between them. The CDR3 loop spans 15 amino acids. Germline CDR1 LGHNT, CDR2 FRNRAP. The CDR3: CASGLVRGGTGELFF. As DNA, the CDR3 is TGTGCTAGTGGTTTGGTACGGGGAGGTACCGGGGAGCTGTTTTTT.